This entry lists 24 T cell receptor beta chains sequenced from one sample in a study of T cells in localized non-small cell lung cancer. TCRdb's table, derived via immunoSEQ multiplex PCR, lists solely in-frame clones and lacks some. Of 40,000 to 55,000 clones listed, about 76% are singletons. The sample consisted of peripheral blood mononuclear cells, taken before any cancer treatment. These receptors all stem from a man aged 35-69 years with stage III lung adenocarcinoma.

The rearrangement uses TRBV27 and TRBJ1-2; TRBD1 agrees at 9 bases. Per germline, CDR1 MNHEY and CDR2 SMNVEV (reference sequence). This CDR3 comprises 17 residues. Losses at the gene ends were 3 bases for V and 8 bases for J; bases not matched to a gene: 16. CDR3 nucleotide sequence: TGTGCCAGCAGTTTCGCAAACCGGAAGGACAGGGGTCACGGCTACACCTTC. This codes for CASSFANRKDRGHGYTF.

CDR3 residues: CASSQRVLNTEAFF. The CDR3 DNA reads as TGTGCCAGCTCACAGCGGGTATTGAACACTGAAGCTTTCTTT. The chain combines TRBV18 with TRBJ1-1; D gene uncertain. Trimming stripped 4 bases from V and 0 bases from J, with 9 bases between. The germline gives CDR1 KGHSH, CDR2 LQKENI. CDR3 length: 14 amino acids.

This chain's CDR3 is CASSYIGTGTGELFF. In nucleotides, the CDR3 is TGTGCCAGTAGTTACATCGGGACAGGGACCGGGGAGCTGTTTTTT. The chain has TRBV19 and TRBJ2-2, with 9 nucleotides matching TRBD1. Germline-derived CDR1 and CDR2 are LNHDA and SQIVND (reference sequence). CDR3 length: 15 amino acids. V trimming: 5 bases; J trimming: 5 bases; junction bases outside the gene matches: 6.

The rearrangement links TRBV18 to TRBJ2-1; a weak D match, TRBD1 (5 bases). CDR1 and CDR2 from the germline V gene are KGHSH and LQKENI. The germline V and J ends were trimmed by 3 bases and 0 bases, with 15 bases remaining between them. CDR3 length: 17 residues. CDR3 sequence reads: CASSPSGHLSSYNEQFF. In nucleotides, the CDR3 is TGTGCCAGCTCACCTTCTGGACACCTGAGCTCCTACAATGAGCAGTTCTTC. Combining the CDR3 with reference TRBV18 and TRBJ2-1 gives the whole variable domain NAGVMQNPRHLVRRRGQEARLRCSPMKGHSHVYWYRQLPEEGLKFMVYLQKENIIDESGMPKERFSAEFPKEGPSILRIQQVVRGDSAAYFCASSPSGHLSSYNEQFFGPGTRLTVL.

This clone was detected once. J is TRBJ2-7 and V is TRBV15; perhaps TRBD2 as D (6 bases). Looked up from germline, CDR1 is LNHNV and CDR2 is YYDKDF (reference sequence). CDR3 size: 14 residues. The V gene lost 1 base and the J gene lost 5 bases, with 12 bases spanning the gap. The CDR3 nucleotides read TGTGCCACCAGCAGAGCACAGGAGGGAAACGAGCAGTACTTC. It specifies CATSRAQEGNEQYF. The whole variable domain, remainder taken from reference TRBV15 and TRBJ2-7, is DAMVIQNPRYQVTQFGKPVTLSCSQTLNHNVMYWYQQKSSQAPKLLFHYYDKDFNNEADTPDNFQSRRPNTSFCFLDIRSPGLGDTAMYLCATSRAQEGNEQYFGPGTRLTVT.

The V and J genes are TRBV7-8 and TRBJ2-1; TRBD1 matches at 7 bases. Germline CDR1 and CDR2: SGHVS and FQNEAQ. V lost 3 bases to trimming and J lost 4 bases; unmatched junction nucleotides: 6. The CDR3 runs 15 residues. The CDR3 nucleotides read TGTGCCAGCAGCTTGGGGACAGCCGAATACAATGAGCAGTTCTTC. Translating it yields CASSLGTAEYNEQFF.

The chain recombines TRBV6-6 with TRBJ1-6; 9 positions match TRBD1. In germline, CDR1 is MNHNY, CDR2 SVGAGI (reference sequence). The CDR3 runs 12 residues. Trimming took 8 bases from V and 8 from J; bases not matched to a gene: 1. In DNA form, the CDR3 reads TGTGCCAGCCGGACAGGGGATTCACCCCTCCACTTT. It codes for CASRTGDSPLHF.

The rearrangement uses TRBV5-4 and TRBJ2-2, with 11 bases lining up with TRBD2. V gave up 3 bases and J gave up 4 bases; unmatched junction bases: 5. Germline V CDR1 and CDR2: SGHNT, YYREEE (reference sequence). The CDR3 spans 16 residues. The CDR3 protein is CASSWGGLAATGELFF. CDR3 nucleotide sequence: TGTGCCAGCAGCTGGGGGGGACTAGCGGCCACCGGGGAGCTGTTTTTT.

V gene TRBV9 combines with J gene TRBJ2-1, with TRBD1 as a possible D gene (5 bases). V was trimmed by 3 bases and J by 7 bases, leaving 20 bases between them. The germline CDR1 and CDR2 sequences are SGDLS and YYNGEE. This CDR3 contains 16 residues. The CDR3 region is CASSAPTGRRVNEQFF. CDR3 nucleotides: TGTGCCAGCAGCGCTCCTACAGGACGTAGAGTTAATGAGCAGTTCTTC.

CDR3 nucleotides: TGTGCCAGCAGCCCTACGGGCATTCCTCGACTGTTTTTT. Amino acids: CASSPTGIPRLFF. The genes are TRBV7-8 and TRBJ1-4; D unresolved. This CDR3 spans 13 amino acids. V was shortened by 5 bases and J by 13 bases, with 17 bases between the two germline ends. CDR1 and CDR2 (germline): SGHVS, FQNEAQ.

The rearrangement joins TRBV6-6 to TRBJ2-7; 9 nucleotides align to TRBD1. Looked up from germline, CDR1 is MNHNY and CDR2 is SVGAGI (reference sequence). V was clipped by 5 bases and J by 7 bases; unmatched bases: 6. The CDR3 loop spans 13 amino acids. This CDR3 is CASSQGTGFEQYF. The CDR3 nucleotides are TGTGCCAGCAGTCAAGGGACAGGGTTTGAGCAGTACTTC.

J is TRBJ2-5 and V is TRBV7-8; a possible D gene is TRBD2 (6 bases). CDR3 length: 17 residues. With 6 bases removed from V and 2 bases from J, the gap between germline ends came to 22 bases. Looked up from germline, CDR1 is SGHVS and CDR2 is FQNEAQ. This chain's CDR3 is CASSLEGGGRAQETQYF. In DNA form, the CDR3 reads TGTGCCAGCAGTCTAGAGGGAGGAGGACGGGCTCAAGAGACCCAGTACTTC.

In this sample, this clone turned up once. Other DNA sequences of this sample code for an identical CDR3. The V gene is TRBV11-3, the J gene TRBJ2-1; 7 nucleotides match TRBD1. J gave up 2 bases and V 1 base, and 2 bases lay outside the gene matches. The CDR3 has 15 residues. From germline, CDR1 is SGHNT and CDR2 YENEEA. In DNA, the CDR3 is TGTGCCAGCAGCTTAGGCCAGGGGGCCTACAATGAGCAGTTCTTC. Its translation: CASSLGQGAYNEQFF.

V gene TRBV4-2 combines with J gene TRBJ2-6; D remains ambiguous. Trimming took off 0 bases at V and 0 bases at J, with 9 bases between the two ends. The germline V gene encodes CDR1 LGHNA and CDR2 YNFKEQ. This CDR3 comprises 17 residues. CDR3 residues: CASSQDDSGSGANVLTF. Written as DNA, the CDR3 is TGTGCCAGCAGCCAAGATGATTCTGGCTCTGGGGCCAACGTCCTGACTTTC.

CDR3 loop: CASSLEPGAYEQYF. Here the CDR3 DNA reads TGTGCCAGCAGCTTGGAACCAGGGGCCTACGAGCAGTACTTC. The chain has TRBV5-5 and TRBJ2-7; maybe TRBD1 (6 bases). Per the germline V gene, CDR1 is SGHKS and CDR2 is YYEKEE (reference sequence). The CDR3 loop spans 14 amino acids. The ends were cut back, 0 bases at V and 2 bases at J, with 9 bases in the middle.

The CDR3 protein is CASSYVRANTGELFF. The CDR3 DNA reads as TGTGCCAGCAGTTACGTCAGGGCAAACACCGGGGAGCTGTTTTTT. This chain connects TRBV6-6 to TRBJ2-2; D possibly corresponds to TRBD1 (5 bases). Trimming removed 2 bases from V and 2 bases from J, with 9 bases in between. The germline gives CDR1 MNHNY, CDR2 SVGAGI (reference sequence). The CDR3 length is 15 residues.

This chain joins TRBV27 and TRBJ2-5; no firm D call. V shed 5 bases and J shed 5 bases, with 12 bases lying between them. Germline assignment: CDR1 MNHEY and CDR2 SMNVEV (reference sequence). The CDR3 length is 13 residues. The CDR3 region has the DNA TGTGCCAGCAGTCCCCTCTCGGCTGAGACCCAGTACTTC. Amino acids: CASSPLSAETQYF.

The genes are TRBV7-2 and TRBJ2-7, with D hard to call. The CDR3 spans 15 residues. In germline, CDR1 is SGHTA, CDR2 FQGNSA. V gave up 3 bases and J gave up 0 bases, with 12 bases separating them. For the CDR3, the DNA is TGTGCCAGCAGCTTTTCGGCGGATGCCTCCTACGAGCAGTACTTC. Encoded protein: CASSFSADASYEQYF.

A word on this clone: Other DNA sequences in the same sample also yield this CDR3. The chain recombines TRBV15 with TRBJ2-7; D is possibly TRBD1 (6 bases). Per the germline V gene, CDR1 is LNHNV and CDR2 is YYDKDF (reference sequence). This CDR3 is built from 12 residues. The V gene lost 6 bases and the J gene lost 6 bases, with 12 bases spanning the gap. The CDR3 region has the DNA TGTGCCACCAGTAGGCTAGGGGGCGAGCAGTACTTC. Its protein is CATSRLGGEQYF.

V gene TRBV27 combines with J gene TRBJ2-7, with D possibly matching TRBD2 (7 bases). Germline V gives CDR1 MNHEY, CDR2 SMNVEV (reference sequence). There are 15 residues in the CDR3. V shed 6 bases and J shed 5 bases, with 20 bases lying between them. The CDR3 sequence: CASSPAGGTKDEQYF. The CDR3 DNA reads TGTGCCAGCAGCCCGGCCGGGGGGACAAAGGACGAGCAGTACTTC.

In its sample, this clone was seen a few times. V gene TRBV18 combines with J gene TRBJ1-1, with 7 positions matching TRBD1. The V gene's germline CDR1 is KGHSH and CDR2 LQKENI. Trimming at V came to 2 bases and at J to 7 bases, leaving 1 base not matched to a gene. The CDR3 extends over 12 amino acids. The CDR3 loop reads CASSPGQVEAFF. For the CDR3, the DNA is TGTGCCAGCTCACCAGGACAGGTTGAAGCTTTCTTT.

The chain uses TRBV9 and TRBJ2-5, with D uncertain. The germline V gene encodes CDR1 SGDLS and CDR2 YYNGEE. V dropped 0 bases and J dropped 2 bases, with 5 bases sitting between them. The CDR3 runs 13 residues. CDR3 loop: CASSVGPQETQYF. The CDR3 coding sequence is TGTGCCAGCAGCGTAGGGCCTCAAGAGACCCAGTACTTC.

The chain links TRBV7-6 to TRBJ1-1; D perhaps matches TRBD1 (5 bases). Per germline, CDR1 SGHVS and CDR2 FNYEAQ. The germline V and J ends were trimmed by 3 bases and 5 bases, with 10 bases remaining between them. This CDR3 spans 13 amino acids. The CDR3 loop is CASSFTGRTEAFF. The CDR3 region has the DNA TGTGCCAGCAGCTTTACAGGAAGAACTGAAGCTTTCTTT.

The chain employs TRBV19 and TRBJ2-7, with unresolved D. The CDR3 is 14 residues long. Germline values: CDR1 LNHDA, CDR2 SQIVND (reference sequence). Deletions cut 3 bases from V and 2 bases from J, with 11 bases between. CDR3 coding DNA: TGTGCCAGTAGTATTTCAGGTAACCCCTACGAGCAGTACTTC. Amino acids: CASSISGNPYEQYF.